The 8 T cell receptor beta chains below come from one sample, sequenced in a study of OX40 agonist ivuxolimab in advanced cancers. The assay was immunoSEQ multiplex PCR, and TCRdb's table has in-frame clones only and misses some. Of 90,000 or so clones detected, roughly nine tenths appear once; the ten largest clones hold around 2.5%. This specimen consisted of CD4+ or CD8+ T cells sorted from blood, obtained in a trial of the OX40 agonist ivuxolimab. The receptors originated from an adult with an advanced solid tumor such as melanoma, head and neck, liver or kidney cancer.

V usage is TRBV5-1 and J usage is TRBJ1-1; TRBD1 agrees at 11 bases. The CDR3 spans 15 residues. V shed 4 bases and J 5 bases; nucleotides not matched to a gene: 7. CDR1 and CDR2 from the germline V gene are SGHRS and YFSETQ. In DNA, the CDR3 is TGCGCCAGCAGCGGGACAGGGGGGAGGGAAACTGAAGCTTTCTTT. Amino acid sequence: CASSGTGGRETEAFF.

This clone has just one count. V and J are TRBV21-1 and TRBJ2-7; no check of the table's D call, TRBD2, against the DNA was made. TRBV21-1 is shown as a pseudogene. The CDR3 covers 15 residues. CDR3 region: CASSKASGYSYEQYF. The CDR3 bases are TGTGCCAGCAGCAAAGCTAGCGGGTACTCCTACGAGCAGTACTTC.

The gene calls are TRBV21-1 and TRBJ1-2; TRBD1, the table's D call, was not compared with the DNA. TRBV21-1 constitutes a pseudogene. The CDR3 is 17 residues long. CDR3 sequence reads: CASSKQRLGQSNYGYTF. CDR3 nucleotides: TGTGCCAGCAGCAAACAACGTCTGGGACAGTCTAACTATGGCTACACCTTC.

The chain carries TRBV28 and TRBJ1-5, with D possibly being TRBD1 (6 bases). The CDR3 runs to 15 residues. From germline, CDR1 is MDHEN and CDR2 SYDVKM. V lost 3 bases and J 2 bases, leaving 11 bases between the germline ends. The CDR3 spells CASSLRTVGNQPQHF. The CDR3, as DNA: TGTGCCAGCAGTTTGAGGACAGTGGGCAATCAGCCCCAGCATTTT.

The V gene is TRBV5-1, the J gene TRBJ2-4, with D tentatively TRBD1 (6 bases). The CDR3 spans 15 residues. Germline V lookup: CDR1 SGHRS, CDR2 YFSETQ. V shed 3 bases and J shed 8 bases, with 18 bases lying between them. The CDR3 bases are TGCGCCAGCAGCTGGTCCACAGGGATTGGCGACATTCAGTACTTC. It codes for CASSWSTGIGDIQYF.

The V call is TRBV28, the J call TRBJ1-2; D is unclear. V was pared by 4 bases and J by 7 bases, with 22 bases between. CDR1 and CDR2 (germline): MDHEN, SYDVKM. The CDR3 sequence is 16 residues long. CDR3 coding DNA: TGTGCCAGCAGTTCCACCGCCCGGGTACCGAGTGCTGGCTACACCTTC. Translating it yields CASSSTARVPSAGYTF.

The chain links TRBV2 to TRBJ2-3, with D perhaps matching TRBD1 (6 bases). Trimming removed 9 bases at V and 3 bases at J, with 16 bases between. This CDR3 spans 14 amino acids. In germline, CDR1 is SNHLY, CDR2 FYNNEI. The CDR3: CARLLSQGTDTQYF. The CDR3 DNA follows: TGTGCCAGACTACTATCTCAGGGGACAGATACGCAGTATTTT.

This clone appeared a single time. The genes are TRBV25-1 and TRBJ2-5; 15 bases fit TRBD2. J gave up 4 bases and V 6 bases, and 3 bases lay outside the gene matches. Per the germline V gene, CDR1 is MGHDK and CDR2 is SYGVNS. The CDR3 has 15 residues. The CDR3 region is CASSVGLAGGETQYF. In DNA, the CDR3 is TGTGCCAGCAGCGTGGGACTAGCGGGAGGAGAGACCCAGTACTTC.